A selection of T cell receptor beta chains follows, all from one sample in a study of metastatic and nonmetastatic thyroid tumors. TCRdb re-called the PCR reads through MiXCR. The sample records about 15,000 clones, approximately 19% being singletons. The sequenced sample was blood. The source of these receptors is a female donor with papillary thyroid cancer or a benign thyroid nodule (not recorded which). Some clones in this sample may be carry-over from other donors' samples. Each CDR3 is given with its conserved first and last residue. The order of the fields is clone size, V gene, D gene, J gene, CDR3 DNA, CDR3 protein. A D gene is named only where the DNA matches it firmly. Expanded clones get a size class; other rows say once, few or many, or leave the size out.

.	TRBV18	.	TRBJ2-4	TGTGCCAGCTCAGCAACGCGCGGGGAAAACATTCAGTACTTC	CASSATRGENIQYF
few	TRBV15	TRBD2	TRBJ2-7	TGTGCCACCAGCAGAGACACACTAGCGGGAGTGGTCGACGAGCAGTACTTC	CATSRDTLAGVVDEQYF
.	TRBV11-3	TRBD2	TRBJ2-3	TGTGCCAGCAGCTTTAGGCGGGGGAGCATATATACGCAGTATTTT	CASSFRRGSIYTQYF
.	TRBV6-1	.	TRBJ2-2	TGTGCCAGCAGGGCCGGGACACACACCGGGGAGCTGTTTTTT	CASRAGTHTGELFF
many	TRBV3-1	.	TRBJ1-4	TGTGCCAGCAGCCAAGATTCCCTTAGTGAAAAACTGTTTTTT	CASSQDSLSEKLFF
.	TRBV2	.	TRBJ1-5	TGTGCCAGCAGTGTTCAAGGGCAGCCCCAGCATTTT	CASSVQGQPQHF
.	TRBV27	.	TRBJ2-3	TGTGCCAGCAGTCCCGGGGCTAGCACAGATACGCAGTATTTT	CASSPGASTDTQYF
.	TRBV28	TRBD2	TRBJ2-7	TGTGCCAGCAGATCTAGCGGGACCCCCTACGAGCAGTACTTC	CASRSSGTPYEQYF
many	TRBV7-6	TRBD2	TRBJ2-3	TGTGCCAGCAGCTTTAGCGGGAGTTACACAGATACGCAGTATTTT	CASSFSGSYTDTQYF
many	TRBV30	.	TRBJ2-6	TGTGCCGGGATGGGGTTAACGGGGGCCAACGTCCTGACTTTC	CAGMGLTGANVLTF
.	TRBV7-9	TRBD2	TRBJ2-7	TGTGCCAGCACCCAAAGTAGCGGGATCACCTACGAGCAGTACTTC	CASTQSSGITYEQYF
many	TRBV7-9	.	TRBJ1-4	TGTGCCAGCAGCTTATCAGCCTTCGGCGAAAAACTGTTTTTT	CASSLSAFGEKLFF
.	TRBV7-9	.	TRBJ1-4	TGTGCCAGCAGAGCCAAGATGGGGGCAGGAGAAAAACTGTTTTTT	CASRAKMGAGEKLFF
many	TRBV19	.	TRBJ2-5	TGTGCCAGTAGTCCACGGACTGGGGAAGAGACCCAGTACTTC	CASSPRTGEETQYF
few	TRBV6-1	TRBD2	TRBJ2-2	TGTGCCAGCAGTGAACTAGCGGGGGGCACCGGGGAGCTGTTTTTT	CASSELAGGTGELFF
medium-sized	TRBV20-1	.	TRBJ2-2	TGCAGTGCTAGAGATCCGGGGGAAGCCGGGGAGCTGTTTTTT	CSARDPGEAGELFF
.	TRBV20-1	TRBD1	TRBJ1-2	TGCAGTGCTAGAGATTCAGGACAGGGTAACTATGGCTACACCTTC	CSARDSGQGNYGYTF
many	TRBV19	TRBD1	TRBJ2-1	TGTGCCAGTAGTATGCCCGGGACAGGGGGTTTCTCGGATGAGCAGTTCTTC	CASSMPGTGGFSDEQFF
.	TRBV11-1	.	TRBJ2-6	TGTGCCAGCAGCCCGGGTTGGGGGGCTGGGGCCAACGTCCTGACTTTC	CASSPGWGAGANVLTF
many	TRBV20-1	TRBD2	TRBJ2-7	TGCAGTGCTAGAAGCGGGGGGGGCCCAAGGTACGAGCAGTACTTC	CSARSGGGPRYEQYF
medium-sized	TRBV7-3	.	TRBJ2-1	TGTGCCAGCAGCTTATACCCGGGGGCTAATGAGCAGTTCTTC	CASSLYPGANEQFF
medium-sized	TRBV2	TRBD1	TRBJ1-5	TGTGCCAGCAGTCGCGACAGGGGCCAGCCCCAGCATTTT	CASSRDRGQPQHF
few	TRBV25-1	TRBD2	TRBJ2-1	TGTGCCAGCAGCCCAACGGTTCCGGGACTAGCGGGAGTACTCTACAATGAGCAGTTCTTC	CASSPTVPGLAGVLYNEQFF
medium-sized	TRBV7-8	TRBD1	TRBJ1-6	TGTGCCAGCACCCAAACCGGGACAGGGTTTATTTCACCCCTCCACTTT	CASTQTGTGFISPLHF
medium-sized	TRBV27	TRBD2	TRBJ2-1	TGTGCCAGCAGTCTCCGGCGGGCTAGCGGGAGGCACAATGAGCAGTTCTTC	CASSLRRASGRHNEQFF
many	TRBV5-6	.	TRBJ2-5	TGTGCCAGCAGCTTGGTTACCCAAGAGACCCAGTACTTC	CASSLVTQETQYF
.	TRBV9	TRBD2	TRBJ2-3	TGTGCCAGCAGCGTAGGCAGCGGGGGCACAGATACGCAGTATTTT	CASSVGSGGTDTQYF
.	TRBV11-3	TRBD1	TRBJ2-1	TGTGCCAGCAGCTTAGACTTTACAGGGGCCGGGCAGTTCTTC	CASSLDFTGAGQFF
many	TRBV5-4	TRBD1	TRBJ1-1	TGTGCCAGCAGATTATACAGGGGAAGGAACACTGAAGCTTTCTTT	CASRLYRGRNTEAFF
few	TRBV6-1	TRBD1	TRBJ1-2	TGTGCCACTTCCCGGACAGGAGCGAACTATGGCTACACCTTC	CATSRTGANYGYTF
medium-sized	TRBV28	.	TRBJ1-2	TGTGCCAGCAGGCAGGGTGCCTATGGCTACACCTTC	CASRQGAYGYTF
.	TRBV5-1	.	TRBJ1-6	TGCGCCAGCAGCTTGAATGGCGCGATGGATTCACCCCTCCACTTT	CASSLNGAMDSPLHF
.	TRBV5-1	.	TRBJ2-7	TGCGCCAGCAGCAGAGAAGGCCCACAGACCCACGAGCAGTACTTC	CASSREGPQTHEQYF
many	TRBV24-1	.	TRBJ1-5	TGTGCCACCAGAGGGCCCGGGGACAATCAGCCCCAGCATTTT	CATRGPGDNQPQHF
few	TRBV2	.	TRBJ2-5	TGTGCCAGCAGCCCAGGGGCAGGGCAGACCCAGTACTTC	CASSPGAGQTQYF
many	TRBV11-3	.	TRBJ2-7	TGTGCCAGCAGCTTAGATGATCTGGGGTCTTCAGGCGAGCAGTACTTC	CASSLDDLGSSGEQYF
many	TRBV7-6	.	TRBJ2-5	TGTGCCAGCAGCTTAGGATACTCTCAAGAGACCCAGTACTTC	CASSLGYSQETQYF
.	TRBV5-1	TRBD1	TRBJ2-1	TGCGCCAGCAGCCCGTGGACAGGGTTGGGGAATGAGCAGTTCTTC	CASSPWTGLGNEQFF
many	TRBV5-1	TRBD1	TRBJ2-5	TGCGCCAGCAGCCCGACAGGGTCGGCGGAGACCCAGTACTTC	CASSPTGSAETQYF
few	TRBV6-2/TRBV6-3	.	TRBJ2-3	TGTGCCAGCAGTTACTGGGTTCAACCTACCGTCGACACAGATACGCAGTATTTT	CASSYWVQPTVDTDTQYF
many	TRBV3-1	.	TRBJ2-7	TGTGCCAGCAGCCGACTAGGGGGCGAGCAGTACTTC	CASSRLGGEQYF
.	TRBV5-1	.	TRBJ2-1	TGCGCCAGCAGCTTAGAAGGGAACAATGAGCAGTTCTTC	CASSLEGNNEQFF
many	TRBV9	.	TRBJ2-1	TGTGCCAGCAGCGTAGGGGCCGGGAGAACCTACAATGAGCAGTTCTTC	CASSVGAGRTYNEQFF
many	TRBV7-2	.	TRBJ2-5	TGTGCCAGCAGCTTAGATCGTTACAGCCAAGAGACCCAGTACTTC	CASSLDRYSQETQYF
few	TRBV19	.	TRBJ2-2	TGTGCCAGTAGTAAAGGGAGTCCCACCGGTGAGCTGTTTTTT	CASSKGSPTGELFF
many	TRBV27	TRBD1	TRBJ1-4	TGTGCCAGCAGCCTACAGGGGCTAGATGAAAAACTGTTTTTT	CASSLQGLDEKLFF
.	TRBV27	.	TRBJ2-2	TGTGCCAGCAGCCTTCTCACCGGGGAGCTGTTTTTT	CASSLLTGELFF
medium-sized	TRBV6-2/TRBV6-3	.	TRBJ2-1	TGTGCCAGCAGTTACCCGAGTTTAGCAATCAATGAGCAGTTCTTC	CASSYPSLAINEQFF
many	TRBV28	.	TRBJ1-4	TGTGCCAGCAGTGGCCGGGACGGAAATGAAAAACTGTTTTTT	CASSGRDGNEKLFF
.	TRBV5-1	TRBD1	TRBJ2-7	TGCGCCAGCAGCTTGTATGGTGGGGAGCAGGGGGCCCACGAGCAGTACTTC	CASSLYGGEQGAHEQYF
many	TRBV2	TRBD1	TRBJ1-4	TGTGCCAGCAGTGAATTTTCCGACAGGGGAAATGAAAAACTGTTTTTT	CASSEFSDRGNEKLFF
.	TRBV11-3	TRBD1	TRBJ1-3	TGTGCCAGCAGCTTGGGACAGGCTGGAAACACCATATATTTT	CASSLGQAGNTIYF
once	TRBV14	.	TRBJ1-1	TGTGCCAGCAGCAACCTCCTCAGCCCTAATAACGCTGAAGCTTTCTTT	CASSNLLSPNNAEAFF
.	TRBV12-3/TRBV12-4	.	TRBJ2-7	TGTGCCAGCAGCCCTAGGGGGAGGGCAGGCGAGCAGTACTTC	CASSPRGRAGEQYF
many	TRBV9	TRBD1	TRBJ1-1	TGTGCCAGCAGCGGATTGACAGGGGGGAACACTGAAGCTTTCTTT	CASSGLTGGNTEAFF
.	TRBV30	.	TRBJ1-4	TGTGCCTGGAGTGTCCCAGCAACTAATGAAAAACTGTTTTTT	CAWSVPATNEKLFF